This TCR beta chain is from a study of cytomegalovirus exposure and HLA in healthy donors. Whole-study findings and limits: Accurate prediction of most subjects' HLA-A and HLA-B alleles from TCR beta sequences was reported. Usually a TCR sequence was rare, but some public TCRs were found in many donors. A later look showed TCR association rates differing by HLA locus, highest for DRB1 and lowest for HLA-C.

With regard to this clone: Its antigen is unknown.

PCR was performed using 60 Vbeta and 13 Jbeta primers. The method was immunoSEQ multiplex PCR; TCRdb's version includes in-frame clones alone and lacks a portion of them. The table has some 200,000 clones, about 80% seen once. This CDR3 is 12 amino acids long. In germline, CDR1 is SQVTM, CDR2 ANQGSEA. With 7 bases clipped from V and 7 bases from J, the junction kept 5 bases outside the gene matches. The chain couples TRBV29-1 to TRBJ1-5; 9 nucleotides align to TRBD1. The source of this sequence is a woman under 40 in good health and CMV-seronegative. Sequencing was done on a sample of PBMCs. As DNA, the CDR3 is TGCAGCGGAACAGGGGGCCGCCAGCCCCAGCATTTT. Its protein is CSGTGGRQPQHF. Together with reference TRBV29-1 and TRBJ1-5, the CDR3 gives the full variable domain: SAVISQKPSRDICQRGTSLTIQCQVDSQVTMMFWYRQQPGQSLTLIATANQGSEATYESGFVIDKFPISRPNLTFSTLTVSNMSPEDSSIYLCSGTGGRQPQHFGDGTRLSIL.